This T cell receptor (beta chain) originates from a study of blood T cell repertoires in COVID-19. Repertoires were generated with immunoSEQ multiplex PCR, while TCRdb's copy carries only in-frame clones and drops some. The sample includes hundreds of thousands of clones, over 75% seen only once; the top ten take about 1.1%. The CDR3 spans 12 residues. CDR1 is GTSNPN and CDR2 is SVGIG in the germline V gene (reference sequence). V lost 4 bases, J lost 7 bases, and 13 bases lay in between. The chain has TRBV30 and TRBJ2-5; TRBD1 might be the D (6 bases). The clonotype was recovered from a man aged 25-45 years who had recovered from COVID-19. Specimen: PBMCs or T cells enriched from blood (not recorded which). CDR3 amino acids: CAWTQGLGTQYF. As DNA, the CDR3 is TGTGCCTGGACACAGGGATTAGGGACCCAGTACTTC.